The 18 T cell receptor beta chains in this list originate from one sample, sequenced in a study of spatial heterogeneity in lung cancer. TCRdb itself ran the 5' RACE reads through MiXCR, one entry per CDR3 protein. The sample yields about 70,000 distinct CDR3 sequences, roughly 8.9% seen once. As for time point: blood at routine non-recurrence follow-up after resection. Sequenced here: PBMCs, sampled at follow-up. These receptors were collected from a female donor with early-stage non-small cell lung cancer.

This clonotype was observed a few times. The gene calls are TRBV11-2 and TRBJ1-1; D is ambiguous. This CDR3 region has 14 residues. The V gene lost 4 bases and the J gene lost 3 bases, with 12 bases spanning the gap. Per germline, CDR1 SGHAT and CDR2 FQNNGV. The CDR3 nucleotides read TGTGCCAGCAGCTCCCTATTATCGGACACTGAAGCTTTCTTT. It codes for CASSSLLSDTEAFF.

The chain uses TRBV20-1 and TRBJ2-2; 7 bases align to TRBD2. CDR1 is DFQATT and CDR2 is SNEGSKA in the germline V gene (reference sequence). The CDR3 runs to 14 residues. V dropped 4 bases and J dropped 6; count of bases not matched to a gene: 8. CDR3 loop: CSATTAGRAGELFF. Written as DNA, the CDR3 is TGCAGTGCTACAACAGCTGGGAGGGCCGGGGAGCTGTTTTTT.

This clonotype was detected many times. The CDR3 bases are TGTGCCAGCAGCCCCGGGGCGAACGGTGGCTACACCTTC. Residues: CASSPGANGGYTF. V is TRBV5-4 and J is TRBJ1-2; tentative D call: TRBD1 (5 bases). The V end was cut by 4 bases, the J end by 7 bases, with 14 bases between. Germline V gene sequence: CDR1 SGHNT, CDR2 YYREEE (reference sequence). The CDR3 consists of 13 residues.

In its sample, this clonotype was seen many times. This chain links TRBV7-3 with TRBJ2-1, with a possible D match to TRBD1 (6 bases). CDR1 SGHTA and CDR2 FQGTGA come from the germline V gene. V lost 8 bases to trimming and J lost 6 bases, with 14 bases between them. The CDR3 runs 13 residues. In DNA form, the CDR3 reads TGTGCCAGCGGAAGGGCAGGGGTCAATGAGCAGTTCTTC. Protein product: CASGRAGVNEQFF.

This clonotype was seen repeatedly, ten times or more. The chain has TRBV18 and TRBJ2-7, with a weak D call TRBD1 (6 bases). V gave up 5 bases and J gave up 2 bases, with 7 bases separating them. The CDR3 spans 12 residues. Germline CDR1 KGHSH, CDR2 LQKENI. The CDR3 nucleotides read TGTGCCAGCTCAGCAGGGGCCTACGAGCAGTACTTC. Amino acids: CASSAGAYEQYF.

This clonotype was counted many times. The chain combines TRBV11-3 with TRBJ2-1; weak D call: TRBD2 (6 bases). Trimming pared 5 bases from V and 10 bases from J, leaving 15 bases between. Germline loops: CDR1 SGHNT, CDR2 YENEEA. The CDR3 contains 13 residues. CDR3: CASSLGGGEEQFF. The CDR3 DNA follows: TGTGCCAGCAGCCTCGGGGGTGGCGAAGAGCAGTTCTTC.

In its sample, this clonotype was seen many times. The CDR3 is CACSYTYNEQFF. CDR3 coding DNA: TGTGCCTGTTCGTACACCTACAATGAGCAGTTCTTC. The chain recombines TRBV30 with TRBJ2-1; no clear D gene. Germline V gene data show CDR1 as GTSNPN and CDR2 as SVGIG (reference sequence). Deletions cut 6 bases from V and 2 bases from J, with 8 bases between. The CDR3 has 12 amino acids.

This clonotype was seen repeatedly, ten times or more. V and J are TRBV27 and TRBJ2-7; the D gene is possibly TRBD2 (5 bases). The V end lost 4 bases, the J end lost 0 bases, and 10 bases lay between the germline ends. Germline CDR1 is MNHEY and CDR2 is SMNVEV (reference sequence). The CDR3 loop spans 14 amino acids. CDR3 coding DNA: TGTGCCAGCAGTTCTGCGGGTCTCTCCTACGAGCAGTACTTC. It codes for CASSSAGLSYEQYF.

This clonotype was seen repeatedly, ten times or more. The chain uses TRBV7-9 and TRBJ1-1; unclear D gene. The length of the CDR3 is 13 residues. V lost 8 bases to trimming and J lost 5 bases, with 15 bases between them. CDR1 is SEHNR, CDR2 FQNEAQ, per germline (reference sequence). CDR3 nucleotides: TGTGCCAGCGCAGGAAATATCGCGACTGAAGCTTTCTTT. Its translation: CASAGNIATEAFF.

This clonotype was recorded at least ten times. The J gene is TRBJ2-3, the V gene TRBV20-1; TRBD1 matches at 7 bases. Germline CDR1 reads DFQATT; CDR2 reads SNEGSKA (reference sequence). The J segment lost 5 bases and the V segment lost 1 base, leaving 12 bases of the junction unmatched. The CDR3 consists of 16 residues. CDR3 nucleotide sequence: TGCAGTGCTAGAGCATCGGGACAGAGGGAAAAAGATACGCAGTATTTT. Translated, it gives CSARASGQREKDTQYF.

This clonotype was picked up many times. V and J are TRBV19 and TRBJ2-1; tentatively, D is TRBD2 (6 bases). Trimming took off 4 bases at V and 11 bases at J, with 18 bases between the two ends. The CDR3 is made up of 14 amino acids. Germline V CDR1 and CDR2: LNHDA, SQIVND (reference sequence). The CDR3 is CASSSQGLPWKQFF. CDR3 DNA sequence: TGTGCCAGTAGTAGCCAGGGACTGCCCTGGAAGCAGTTCTTC.

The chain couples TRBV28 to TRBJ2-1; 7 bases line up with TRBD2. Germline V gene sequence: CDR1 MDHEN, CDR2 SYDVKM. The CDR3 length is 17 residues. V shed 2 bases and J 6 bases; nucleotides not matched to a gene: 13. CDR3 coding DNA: TGTGCCAGCAGTTTAGCGGGCGCGGGAGAAAGAAGCAATGAGCAGTTCTTC. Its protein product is CASSLAGAGERSNEQFF.

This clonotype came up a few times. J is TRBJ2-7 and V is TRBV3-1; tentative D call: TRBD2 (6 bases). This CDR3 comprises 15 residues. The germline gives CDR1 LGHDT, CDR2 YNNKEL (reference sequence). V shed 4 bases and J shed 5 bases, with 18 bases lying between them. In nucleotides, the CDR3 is TGTGCCAGCAGCCCCTTCTCGGGAGATGGTAACGAGCAGTACTTC. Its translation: CASSPFSGDGNEQYF.

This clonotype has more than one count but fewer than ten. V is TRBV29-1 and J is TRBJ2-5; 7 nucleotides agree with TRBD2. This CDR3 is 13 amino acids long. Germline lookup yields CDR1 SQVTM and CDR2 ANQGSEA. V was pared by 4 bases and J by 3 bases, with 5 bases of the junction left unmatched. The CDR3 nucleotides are TGCAGCGTTGGTCGGCTAGCGGAAGAGACCCAGTACTTC. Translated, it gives CSVGRLAEETQYF.

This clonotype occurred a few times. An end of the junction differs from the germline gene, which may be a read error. The CDR3 DNA reads as TGTGCCAGCACCGATTACTCGGAGGCTCAGGTCTTC. As protein: CASTDYSEAQVF. The V gene is TRBV12-3 or TRBV12-4, the J gene TRBJ2-1, with D perhaps TRBD2 (5 bases). The CDR3 spans 12 residues.

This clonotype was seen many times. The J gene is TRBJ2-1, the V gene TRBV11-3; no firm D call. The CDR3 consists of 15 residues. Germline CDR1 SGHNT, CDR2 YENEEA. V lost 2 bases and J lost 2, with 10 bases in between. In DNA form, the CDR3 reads TGTGCCAGCAGCTTAAATTTTGAGGCCTACAATGAGCAGTTCTTC. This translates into CASSLNFEAYNEQFF.

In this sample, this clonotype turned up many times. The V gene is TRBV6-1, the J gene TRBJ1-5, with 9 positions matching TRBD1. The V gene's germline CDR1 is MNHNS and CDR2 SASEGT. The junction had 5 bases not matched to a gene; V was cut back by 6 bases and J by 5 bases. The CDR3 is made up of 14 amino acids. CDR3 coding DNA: TGTGCCAGCAGACCGGGACAGGGTTATCAGCCCCAGCATTTT. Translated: CASRPGQGYQPQHF.

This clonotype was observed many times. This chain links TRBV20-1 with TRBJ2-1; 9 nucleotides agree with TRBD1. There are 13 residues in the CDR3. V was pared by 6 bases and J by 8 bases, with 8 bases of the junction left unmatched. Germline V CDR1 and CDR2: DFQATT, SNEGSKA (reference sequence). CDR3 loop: CSAYRGLGDEQFF. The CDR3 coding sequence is TGCAGTGCGTACAGGGGGCTTGGGGATGAGCAGTTCTTC.